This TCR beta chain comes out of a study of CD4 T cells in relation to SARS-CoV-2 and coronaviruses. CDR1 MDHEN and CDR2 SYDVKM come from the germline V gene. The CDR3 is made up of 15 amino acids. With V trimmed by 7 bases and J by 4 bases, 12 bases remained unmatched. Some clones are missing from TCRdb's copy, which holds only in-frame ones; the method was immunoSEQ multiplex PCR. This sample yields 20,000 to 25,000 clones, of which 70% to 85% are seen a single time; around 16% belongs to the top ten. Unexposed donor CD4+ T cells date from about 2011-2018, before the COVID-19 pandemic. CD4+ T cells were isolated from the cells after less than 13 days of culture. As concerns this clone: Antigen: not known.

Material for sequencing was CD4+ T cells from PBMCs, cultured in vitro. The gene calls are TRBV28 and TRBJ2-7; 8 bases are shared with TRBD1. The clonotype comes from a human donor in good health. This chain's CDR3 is CASITGQGPTYEQYF. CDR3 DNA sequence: TGTGCCAGCATAACCGGACAGGGCCCGACGTACGAGCAGTACTTC.